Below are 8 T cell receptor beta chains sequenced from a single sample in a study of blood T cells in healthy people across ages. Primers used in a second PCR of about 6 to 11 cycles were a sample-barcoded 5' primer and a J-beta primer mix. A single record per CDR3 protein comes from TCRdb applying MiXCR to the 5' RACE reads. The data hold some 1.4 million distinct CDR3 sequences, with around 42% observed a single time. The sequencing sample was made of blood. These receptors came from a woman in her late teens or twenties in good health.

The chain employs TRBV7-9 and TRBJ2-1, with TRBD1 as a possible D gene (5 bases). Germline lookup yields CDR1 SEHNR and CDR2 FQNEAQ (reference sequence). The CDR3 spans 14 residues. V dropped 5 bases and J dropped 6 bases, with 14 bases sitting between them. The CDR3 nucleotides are TGTGCCAGCAGCAGGTGGGGCCCCTCCAATGAGCAGTTCTTC. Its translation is CASSRWGPSNEQFF.

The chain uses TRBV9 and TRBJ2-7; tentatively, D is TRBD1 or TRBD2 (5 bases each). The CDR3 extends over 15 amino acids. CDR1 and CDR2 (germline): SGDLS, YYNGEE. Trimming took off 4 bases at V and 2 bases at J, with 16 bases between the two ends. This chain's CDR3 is CASSPRDHLAYEQYF. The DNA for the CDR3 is TGTGCCAGCAGCCCCCGGGACCATCTCGCCTACGAGCAGTACTTC.

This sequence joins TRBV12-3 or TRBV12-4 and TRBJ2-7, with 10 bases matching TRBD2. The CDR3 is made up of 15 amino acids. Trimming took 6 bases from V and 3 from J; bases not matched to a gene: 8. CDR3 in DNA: TGTGCCAGCAGCCACAGCGGGAGGGCCCTCTACGAGCAGTACTTC. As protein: CASSHSGRALYEQYF.

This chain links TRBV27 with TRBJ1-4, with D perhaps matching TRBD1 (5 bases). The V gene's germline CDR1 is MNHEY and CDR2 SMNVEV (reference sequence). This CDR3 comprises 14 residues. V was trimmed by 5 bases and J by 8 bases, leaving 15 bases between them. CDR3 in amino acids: CASSPRGPWEKLFF. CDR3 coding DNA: TGTGCCAGCAGTCCGAGGGGACCGTGGGAAAAACTGTTTTTT.

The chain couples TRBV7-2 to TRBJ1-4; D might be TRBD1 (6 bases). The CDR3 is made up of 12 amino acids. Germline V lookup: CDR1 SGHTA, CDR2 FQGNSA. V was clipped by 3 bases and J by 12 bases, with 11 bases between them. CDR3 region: CASSLSQGQLFF. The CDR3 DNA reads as TGTGCCAGCAGCTTGTCACAGGGACAACTGTTTTTT.

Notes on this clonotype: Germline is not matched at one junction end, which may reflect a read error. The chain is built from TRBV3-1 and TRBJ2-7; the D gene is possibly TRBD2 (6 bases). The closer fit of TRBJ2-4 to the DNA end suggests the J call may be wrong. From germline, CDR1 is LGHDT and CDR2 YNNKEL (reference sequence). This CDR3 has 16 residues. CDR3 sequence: CASSLGGSRKGNIQYF. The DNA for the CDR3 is TGTGCCAGTAGCCTCGGGGGTAGCCGAAAAGGAAACATTCAGTACTTC.

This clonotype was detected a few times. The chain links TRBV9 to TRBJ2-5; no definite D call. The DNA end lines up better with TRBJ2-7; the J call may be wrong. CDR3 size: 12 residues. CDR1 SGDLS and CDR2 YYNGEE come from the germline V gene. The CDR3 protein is CASSVDGGEQYF. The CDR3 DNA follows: TGTGCCAGCAGCGTAGATGGTGGCGAGCAGTACTTC.

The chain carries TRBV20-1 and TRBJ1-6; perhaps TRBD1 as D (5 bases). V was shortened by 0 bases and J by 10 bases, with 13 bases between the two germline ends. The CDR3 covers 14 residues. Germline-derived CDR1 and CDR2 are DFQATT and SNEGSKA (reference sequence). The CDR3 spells CSARDLGVGSPLHF. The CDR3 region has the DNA TGCAGTGCTAGAGATTTGGGGGTAGGATCACCCCTCCACTTT.